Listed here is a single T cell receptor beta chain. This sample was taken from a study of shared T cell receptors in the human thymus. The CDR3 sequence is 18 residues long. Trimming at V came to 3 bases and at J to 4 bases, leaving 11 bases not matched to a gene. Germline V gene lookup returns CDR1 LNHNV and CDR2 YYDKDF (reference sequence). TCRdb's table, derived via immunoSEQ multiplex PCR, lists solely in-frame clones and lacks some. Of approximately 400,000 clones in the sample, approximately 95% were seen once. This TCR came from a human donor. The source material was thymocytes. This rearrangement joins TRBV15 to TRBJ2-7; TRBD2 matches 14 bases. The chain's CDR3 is CATSSPPGTSGSVYEQYF. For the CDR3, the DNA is TGTGCCACCAGCAGCCCCCCCGGGACTAGCGGGAGTGTTTACGAGCAGTACTTC.